A single sample is the source of the 20 T cell receptor beta chains below, sequenced in a study of long-term antiretroviral therapy in people with HIV (dated by TCRdb to between 2020 and 2023). Sequencing of the TRB variable region was done with the immunoSEQ hsTCRB v3.0 assay at survey level resolution. The table was pulled from immuneACCESS by TCRdb, which kept in-frame rearrangements only. Such tables lose some clones; where checked, under half of the loss comes from unresolved V genes, and the rest has no known cause. The sample table holds tens of thousands of clones, of which around 80% were seen once. 6% to 7% of the sample rests with the top ten. This specimen was unsorted PBMCs, taken 0.6 years after starting antiretroviral therapy. These receptors were obtained from a man between 18 and 35 years old with HIV.

The chain links TRBV9 to TRBJ2-2; 8 bases are a match to TRBD2. CDR3 length: 18 amino acids. Trimming at V came to 2 bases and at J to 1 base, leaving 10 bases not matched to a gene. Per the germline V gene, CDR1 is SGDLS and CDR2 is YYNGEE. Here the CDR3 reads CASSVAYSLAENTGELFF. Written as DNA, the CDR3 is TGTGCCAGCAGCGTCGCCTATTCACTAGCGGAGAACACCGGGGAGCTGTTTTTT.

V usage is TRBV21-1 and J usage is TRBJ2-7; TRBD1 is the table's D call, not checked against the DNA. TRBV21-1 is an annotated pseudogene. This CDR3 region has 15 residues. The CDR3 bases are TGTGCCAGCAGCAAAGAGAATAGGGACAGCTACGAGCAGTACTTC. Translating it yields CASSKENRDSYEQYF.

In DNA, the CDR3 is TGTGCCAGCAGCCACCGGGCTAGCGGGAACGGGTTCGGCAATGAGCAGTTCTTC. Its translation: CASSHRASGNGFGNEQFF. The chain joins TRBV7-6 to TRBJ2-1; 9 nucleotides match TRBD2. The CDR3 covers 18 residues. From germline, CDR1 is SGHVS and CDR2 FNYEAQ. V shed 5 bases and J 6 bases; nucleotides not matched to a gene: 17.

The gene calls are TRBV7-8 and TRBJ2-7; perhaps D is TRBD1 or TRBD2 (10 bases each). Germline values: CDR1 SGHVS, CDR2 FQNEAQ. Trimming stripped 5 bases from V and 3 bases from J, with 29 bases between. This CDR3 is built from 19 residues. CDR3 DNA: TGTGCCAGCAGCCACGGACAGGGGGGAGCTAGCGGGGGACTCTACGAGCAGTACTTC. This translates into CASSHGQGGASGGLYEQYF. Full variable domain (rest looked up from reference TRBV7-8 and TRBJ2-7): GAGVSQSPRYKVAKRGQDVALRCDPISGHVSLFWYQQALGQGPEFLTYFQNEAQLDKSGLPSDRFFAERPEGSVSTLKIQRTQQEDSAVYLCASSHGQGGASGGLYEQYFGPGTRLTVT.

CDR3 coding DNA: TGTGCCATCAGTGAGTCGGGGCAGAGAGGCAATGAGCAGTTCTTC. It codes for CAISESGQRGNEQFF. J is TRBJ2-1 and V is TRBV10-3; tentative D call: TRBD1 (5 bases). V dropped 0 bases and J dropped 6 bases, with 12 bases sitting between them. CDR1 is ENHRY and CDR2 is SYGVKD in the germline V gene. The CDR3 is 15 amino acids.

The chain couples TRBV6-6 to TRBJ2-3; 7 nucleotides line up with TRBD1. Per germline, CDR1 MNHNY and CDR2 SVGAGI (reference sequence). After removal of 0 bases from V and 2 bases from J, the junction contained 5 bases not matched to a gene. This CDR3 comprises 16 residues. CDR3 sequence (DNA): TGTGCCAGCAGTTACTCGGGACAGATTAACACAGATACGCAGTATTTT. Translating gives CASSYSGQINTDTQYF.

This clone was recorded a few times. The rearrangement joins TRBV19 to TRBJ1-5; no clear D gene. Germline lookup yields CDR1 LNHDA and CDR2 SQIVND (reference sequence). The CDR3 loop spans 16 amino acids. Deletions cut 7 bases from V and 1 base from J, with 17 bases between. The CDR3 region is CASTLQARRSNQPQHF. The DNA for the CDR3 is TGTGCCAGTACCCTCCAGGCCCGTCGGAGCAATCAGCCCCAGCATTTT.

The genes are TRBV20-1 and TRBJ1-5; the match to TRBD1 covers 7 bases. Germline V gene lookup returns CDR1 DFQATT and CDR2 SNEGSKA (reference sequence). CDR3 length: 11 amino acids. V lost 6 bases and J lost 8; bases outside the gene matches: 4. CDR3 sequence: CSAHQGEPQHF. CDR3 coding DNA: TGCAGTGCCCACCAGGGGGAGCCCCAGCATTTT.

CDR3: CASSQDSGLYNEQFF. The CDR3 nucleotides are TGCGCCAGCAGCCAAGATAGCGGACTCTACAATGAGCAGTTCTTC. The chain combines TRBV4-1 with TRBJ2-1; D might be TRBD2 (6 bases). V lost 0 bases and J lost 3, with 9 bases in between. The CDR3 runs to 15 residues. Germline CDR1 and CDR2: MGHRA and YSYEKL.

CDR3 protein: CASTATSGQETQYF. In DNA, the CDR3 is TGTGCCAGCACCGCGACTAGCGGCCAAGAGACCCAGTACTTC. V usage is TRBV6-6 and J usage is TRBJ2-5, with 9 bases aligning to TRBD2. V trimming: 7 bases; J trimming: 1 base; junction bases outside the gene matches: 4. Per germline, CDR1 MNHNY and CDR2 SVGAGI (reference sequence). The CDR3 length is 14 residues.

This chain joins TRBV5-4 and TRBJ2-1; 8 bases align to TRBD2. V gave up 1 base and J gave up 4 bases; unmatched junction bases: 4. Looked up from germline, CDR1 is SGHNT and CDR2 is YYREEE (reference sequence). This CDR3 is built from 15 residues. For the CDR3, the DNA is TGTGCCAGCAGCTTGAAGCGGGAGAGGTACAATGAGCAGTTCTTC. Residues: CASSLKRERYNEQFF.

The CDR3 spells CASSNLGLAEGQYF. CDR3 DNA sequence: TGTGCCAGTAGTAACTTGGGACTAGCGGAAGGGCAGTACTTC. The rearrangement links TRBV19 to TRBJ2-7; TRBD2 aligns across 11 bases. The CDR3 runs to 14 residues. With V trimmed by 4 bases and J by 9 bases, 8 bases remained unmatched. Germline CDR1 is LNHDA and CDR2 is SQIVND (reference sequence).

V is TRBV9 and J is TRBJ2-7; D not certain. Trimming removed 0 bases at V and 1 base at J, with 8 bases between. The length of the CDR3 is 14 residues. The germline V gene encodes CDR1 SGDLS and CDR2 YYNGEE. The chain's CDR3 is CASSVALVSYEQYF. The CDR3, as DNA: TGTGCCAGCAGCGTAGCTCTAGTGTCCTACGAGCAGTACTTC.

The chain recombines TRBV11-2 with TRBJ1-1; D is unresolved. The V end lost 1 base, the J end lost 0 bases, and 12 bases lay between the germline ends. This CDR3 is built from 16 residues. Germline lookup yields CDR1 SGHAT and CDR2 FQNNGV. CDR3 DNA: TGTGCCAGCAGCTTAGTGGCCAGAATAATGAACACTGAAGCTTTCTTT. This codes for CASSLVARIMNTEAFF.

The chain recombines TRBV30 with TRBJ1-3, with a tentative D call TRBD1 (5 bases). CDR3 length: 15 amino acids. CDR1 is GTSNPN, CDR2 SVGIG, per germline (reference sequence). Trimming shortened V by 3 bases and J by 2 bases, and 14 bases separated the two germline ends. This CDR3 is CAWRYRSTPGNTIYF. The CDR3 DNA reads TGTGCCTGGAGATACAGGAGCACCCCTGGAAACACCATATATTTT. Full variable domain (missing parts from reference TRBV30 and TRBJ1-3): SQTIHQWPATLVQPVGSPLSLECTVEGTSNPNLYWYRQAAGRGLQLLFYSVGIGQISSEVPQNLSASRPQDRQFILSSKKLLLSDSGFYLCAWRYRSTPGNTIYFGEGSWLTVV.

The chain carries TRBV18 and TRBJ1-1; 9 positions agree with TRBD1. Germline CDR1 reads KGHSH; CDR2 reads LQKENI. The CDR3 is 13 amino acids. V lost 6 bases to trimming and J lost 5 bases; unmatched junction nucleotides: 4. DNA for the CDR3: TGTGCCAGCTCCCCAGACAGGGGGACTGAAGCTTTCTTT. This gives the protein CASSPDRGTEAFF. The full variable domain, completed using reference TRBV18 and TRBJ1-1, is NAGVMQNPRHLVRRRGQEARLRCSPMKGHSHVYWYRQLPEEGLKFMVYLQKENIIDESGMPKERFSAEFPKEGPSILRIQQVVRGDSAAYFCASSPDRGTEAFFGQGTRLTVV.

CDR3 DNA: TGTGCCAGCAGTTTATCTCAGGGGATAGGGGAAAAACTGTTTTTT. Encoded protein: CASSLSQGIGEKLFF. The J gene is TRBJ1-4, the V gene TRBV28; possibly TRBD1 for D (6 bases). Trimming removed 1 base from V and 8 bases from J, with 14 bases in between. Germline V CDR1 and CDR2: MDHEN, SYDVKM. This CDR3 comprises 15 residues.

The chain employs TRBV30 and TRBJ1-2, with 8 bases lining up with TRBD1. Germline loops: CDR1 GTSNPN, CDR2 SVGIG (reference sequence). The CDR3 is made up of 15 amino acids. The ends lost 3 bases at V and 5 bases at J; junction bases unmatched: 11. For the CDR3, the DNA is TGTGCCTGGAGCTATTCGGACAGGGCTGTTTATGGCTACACCTTC. Amino acid sequence: CAWSYSDRAVYGYTF.

V is TRBV9 and J is TRBJ1-4; tentative D call: TRBD1 (6 bases). Germline V gene sequence: CDR1 SGDLS, CDR2 YYNGEE. The length of the CDR3 is 14 residues. Deletions cut 0 bases from V and 8 bases from J, with 11 bases between. The CDR3 sequence: CASSVDLRGEKLFF. DNA for the CDR3: TGTGCCAGCAGCGTAGACTTGAGGGGGGAAAAACTGTTTTTT.

This chain connects TRBV5-6 to TRBJ1-1; D is perhaps TRBD1 (6 bases). Trimming took off 2 bases at V and 1 base at J, with 15 bases between the two ends. The germline V gene has CDR1 SGHDT and CDR2 YYEEEE. The CDR3 contains 16 residues. The DNA of the CDR3 is TGTGCCAGCAGCTTTTGGTCAGGGGACGGGAACACTGAAGCTTTCTTT. Translating gives CASSFWSGDGNTEAFF.